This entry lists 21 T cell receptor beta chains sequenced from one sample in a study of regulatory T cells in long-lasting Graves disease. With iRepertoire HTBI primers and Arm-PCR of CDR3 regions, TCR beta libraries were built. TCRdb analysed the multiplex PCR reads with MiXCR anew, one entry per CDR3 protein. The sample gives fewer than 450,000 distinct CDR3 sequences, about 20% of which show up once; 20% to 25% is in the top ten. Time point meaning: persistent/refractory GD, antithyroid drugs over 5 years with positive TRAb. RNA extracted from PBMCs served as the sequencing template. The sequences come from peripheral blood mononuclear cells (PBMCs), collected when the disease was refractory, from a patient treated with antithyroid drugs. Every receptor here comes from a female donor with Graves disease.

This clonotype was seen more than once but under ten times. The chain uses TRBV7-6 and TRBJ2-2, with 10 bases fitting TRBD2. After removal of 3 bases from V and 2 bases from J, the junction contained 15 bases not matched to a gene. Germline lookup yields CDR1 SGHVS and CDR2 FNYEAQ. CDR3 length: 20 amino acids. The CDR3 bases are TGTGCCAGCAGCTTGCTGGGAACCCTAGCGGGAGTACGTAACACCGGGGAGCTGTTTTTT. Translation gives CASSLLGTLAGVRNTGELFF.

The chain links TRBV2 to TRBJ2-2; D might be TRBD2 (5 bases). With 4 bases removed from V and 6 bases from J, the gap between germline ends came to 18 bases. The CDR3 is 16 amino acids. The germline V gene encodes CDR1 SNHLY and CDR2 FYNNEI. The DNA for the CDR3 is TGTGCCAGCAGTGTTCTCGAGGGAGCGCTTTCCGGGGAGCTGTTTTTT. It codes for CASSVLEGALSGELFF.

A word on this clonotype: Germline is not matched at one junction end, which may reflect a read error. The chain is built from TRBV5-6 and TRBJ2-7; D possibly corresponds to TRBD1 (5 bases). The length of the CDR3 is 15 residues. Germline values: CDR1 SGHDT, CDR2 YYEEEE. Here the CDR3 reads CASSLESRATYEQHF. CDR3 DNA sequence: TGTGCCAGCAGCTTGGAATCCAGGGCGACCTACGAGCAGCACTTC.

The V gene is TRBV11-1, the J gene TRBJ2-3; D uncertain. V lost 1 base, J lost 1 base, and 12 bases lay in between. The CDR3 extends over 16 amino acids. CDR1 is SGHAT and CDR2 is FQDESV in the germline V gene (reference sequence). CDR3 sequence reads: CASSLGEARGTDTQYF. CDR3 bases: TGTGCCAGCAGCTTAGGGGAAGCCCGCGGCACAGATACGCAGTATTTT.

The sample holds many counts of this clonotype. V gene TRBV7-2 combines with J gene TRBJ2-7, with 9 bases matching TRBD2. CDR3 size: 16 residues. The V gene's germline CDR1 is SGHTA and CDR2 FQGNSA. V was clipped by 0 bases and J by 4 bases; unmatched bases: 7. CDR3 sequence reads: CASSLAQLAGQYEQYF. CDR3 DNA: TGTGCCAGCAGCTTAGCACAGCTAGCGGGACAGTACGAGCAGTACTTC.

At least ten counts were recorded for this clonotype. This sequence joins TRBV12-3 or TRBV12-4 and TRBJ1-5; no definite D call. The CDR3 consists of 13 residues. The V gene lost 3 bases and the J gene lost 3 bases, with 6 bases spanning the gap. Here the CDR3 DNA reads TGTGCCAGCAGTTTGGGGTACAATCAGCCCCAGCATTTT. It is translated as CASSLGYNQPQHF.

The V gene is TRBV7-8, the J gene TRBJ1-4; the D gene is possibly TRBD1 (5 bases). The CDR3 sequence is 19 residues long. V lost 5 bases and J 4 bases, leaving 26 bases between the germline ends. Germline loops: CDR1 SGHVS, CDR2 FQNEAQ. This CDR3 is CASSKFVGGSGQDNEKLFF. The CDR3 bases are TGTGCCAGCAGCAAGTTTGTTGGGGGGTCCGGACAAGATAATGAAAAACTGTTTTTT.

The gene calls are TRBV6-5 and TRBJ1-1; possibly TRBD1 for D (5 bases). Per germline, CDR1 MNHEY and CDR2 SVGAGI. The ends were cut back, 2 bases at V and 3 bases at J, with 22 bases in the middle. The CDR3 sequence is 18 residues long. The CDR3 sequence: CASSYATDPLRRYTEAFF. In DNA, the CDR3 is TGTGCCAGCAGTTACGCGACAGACCCCCTAAGGCGGTACACTGAAGCTTTCTTT.

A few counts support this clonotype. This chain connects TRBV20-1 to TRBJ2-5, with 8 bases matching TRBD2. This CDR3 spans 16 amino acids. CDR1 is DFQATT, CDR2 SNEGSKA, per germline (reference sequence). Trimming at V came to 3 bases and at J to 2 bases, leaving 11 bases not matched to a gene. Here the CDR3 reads CSARRLAPNLQETQYF. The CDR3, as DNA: TGCAGTGCTAGGAGACTAGCGCCGAACTTACAAGAGACCCAGTACTTC.

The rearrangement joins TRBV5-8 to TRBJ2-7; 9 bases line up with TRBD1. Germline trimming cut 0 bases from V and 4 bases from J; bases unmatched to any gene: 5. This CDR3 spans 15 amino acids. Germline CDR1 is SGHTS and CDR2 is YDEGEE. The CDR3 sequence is CASSLGEGQGYEQYF. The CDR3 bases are TGTGCCAGCAGCTTGGGGGAGGGACAGGGATACGAGCAGTACTTC.

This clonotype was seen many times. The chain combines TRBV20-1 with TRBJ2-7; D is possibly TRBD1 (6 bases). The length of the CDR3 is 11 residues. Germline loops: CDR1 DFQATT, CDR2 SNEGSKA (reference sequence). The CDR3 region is CSTGKTYEQYF. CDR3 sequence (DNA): TGCAGCACAGGGAAAACCTACGAGCAGTACTTC.

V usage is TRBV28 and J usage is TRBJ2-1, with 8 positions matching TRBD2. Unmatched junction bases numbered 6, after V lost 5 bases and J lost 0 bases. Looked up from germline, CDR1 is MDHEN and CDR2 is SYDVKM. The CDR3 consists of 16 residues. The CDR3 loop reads CASSPPGTSSYNEQFF. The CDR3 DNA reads TGTGCCAGCAGTCCCCCGGGGACTAGCTCCTACAATGAGCAGTTCTTC.

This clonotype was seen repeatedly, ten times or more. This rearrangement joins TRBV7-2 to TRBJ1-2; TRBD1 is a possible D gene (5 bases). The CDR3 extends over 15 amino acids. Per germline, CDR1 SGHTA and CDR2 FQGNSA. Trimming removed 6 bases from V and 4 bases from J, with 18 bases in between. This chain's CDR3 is CASSPAVGTGYGYTF. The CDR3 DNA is TGTGCCAGCAGTCCAGCCGTGGGGACGGGCTATGGCTACACCTTC.

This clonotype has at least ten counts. The CDR3 here is CASSSQRSEGTQYF. The CDR3 DNA sequence: TGTGCCAGCAGCTCACAGCGCAGCGAAGGGACCCAGTACTTC. This chain uses TRBV7-2 with TRBJ2-5, with no clear D. The length of the CDR3 is 14 residues. CDR1 is SGHTA and CDR2 is FQGNSA in the germline V gene. The V end was cut by 4 bases, the J end by 7 bases, with 16 bases between. The entire variable domain, with the rest obtained from reference TRBV7-2 and TRBJ2-5, is as follows: GAGVSQSPSNKVTEKGKDVELRCDPISGHTALYWYRQSLGQGLEFLIYFQGNSAPDKSGLPSDRFSAERTGGSVSTLTIQRTQQEDSAVYLCASSSQRSEGTQYFGPGTRLLVL.

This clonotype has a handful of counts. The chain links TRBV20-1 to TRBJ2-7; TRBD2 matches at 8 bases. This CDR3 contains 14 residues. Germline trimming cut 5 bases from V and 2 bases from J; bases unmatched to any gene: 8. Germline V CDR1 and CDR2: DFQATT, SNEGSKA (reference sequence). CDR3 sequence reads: CSARTTSEPYEQYF. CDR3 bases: TGCAGTGCTCGTACGACTAGCGAACCCTACGAGCAGTACTTC.

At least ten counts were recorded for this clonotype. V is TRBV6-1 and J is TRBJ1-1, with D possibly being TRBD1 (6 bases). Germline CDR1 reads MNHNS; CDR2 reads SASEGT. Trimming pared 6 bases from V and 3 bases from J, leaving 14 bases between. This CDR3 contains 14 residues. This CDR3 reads CASSNRVVDTEAFF. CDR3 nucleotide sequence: TGTGCCAGCAGCAACAGGGTAGTGGACACTGAAGCTTTCTTT.

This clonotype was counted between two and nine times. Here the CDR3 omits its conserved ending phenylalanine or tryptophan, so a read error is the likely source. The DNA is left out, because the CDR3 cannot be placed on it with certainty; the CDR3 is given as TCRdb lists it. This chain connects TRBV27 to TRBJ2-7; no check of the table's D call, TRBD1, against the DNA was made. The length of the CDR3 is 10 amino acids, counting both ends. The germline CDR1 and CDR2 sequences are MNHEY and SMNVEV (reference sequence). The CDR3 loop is CASPRGTDNL.

The DNA of the CDR3 is TGTGCCAGCAGCCAAGGACAGGGTGAGGGAGATACGCAGTATTTT. Its translation: CASSQGQGEGDTQYF. V gene TRBV11-3 combines with J gene TRBJ2-3, with 8 bases that match TRBD1. This CDR3 contains 15 residues. Per the germline V gene, CDR1 is SGHNT and CDR2 is YENEEA. Germline trimming cut 5 bases from V and 5 bases from J; bases unmatched to any gene: 9.

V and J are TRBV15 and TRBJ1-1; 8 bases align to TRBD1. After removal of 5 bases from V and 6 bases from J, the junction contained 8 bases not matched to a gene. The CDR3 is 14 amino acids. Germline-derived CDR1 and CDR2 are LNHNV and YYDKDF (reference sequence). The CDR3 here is CATSSRTGPAEAFF. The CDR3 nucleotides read TGTGCCACCAGCTCCCGGACAGGGCCCGCTGAAGCTTTCTTT.

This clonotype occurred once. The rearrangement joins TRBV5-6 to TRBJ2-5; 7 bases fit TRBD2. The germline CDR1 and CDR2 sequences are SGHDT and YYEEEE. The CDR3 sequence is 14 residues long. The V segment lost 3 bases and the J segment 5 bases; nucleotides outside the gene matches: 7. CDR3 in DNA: TGTGCCAGCAGCTGGGGACTAACCGGGGAGACCCAGTACTTC. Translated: CASSWGLTGETQYF.

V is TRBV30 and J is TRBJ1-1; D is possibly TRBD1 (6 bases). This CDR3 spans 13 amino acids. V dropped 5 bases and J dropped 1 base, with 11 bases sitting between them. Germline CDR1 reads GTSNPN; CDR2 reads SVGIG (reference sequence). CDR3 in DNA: TGTGCCTGGCAAGGACAGCCGAACACTGAAGCTTTCTTT. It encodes CAWQGQPNTEAFF.